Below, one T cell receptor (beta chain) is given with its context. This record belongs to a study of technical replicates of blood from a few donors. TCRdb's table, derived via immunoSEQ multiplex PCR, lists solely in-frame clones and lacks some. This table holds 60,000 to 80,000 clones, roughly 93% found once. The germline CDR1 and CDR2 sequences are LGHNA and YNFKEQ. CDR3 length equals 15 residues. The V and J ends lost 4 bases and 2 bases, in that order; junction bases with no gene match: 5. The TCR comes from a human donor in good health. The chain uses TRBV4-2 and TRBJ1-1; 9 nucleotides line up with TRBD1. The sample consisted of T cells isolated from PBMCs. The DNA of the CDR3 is TGTGCCAGCAGCCCGCGACAGGGGGTCAACACTGAAGCTTTCTTT. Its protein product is CASSPRQGVNTEAFF.